The entry below describes one TCR beta chain. CDR3 length: 15 amino acids. V lost 3 bases, J lost 5 bases, and 8 bases stayed unmatched. Germline V gene lookup returns CDR1 SGDLS and CDR2 YYNGEE. The data stem from a study of technical replicates of blood from a handful of donors. The repertoire was sequenced with immunoSEQ multiplex PCR; TCRdb's copy has only in-frame clones and lacks some. The sample shows 60,000 to 90,000 clones, about 97% of them seen only once. The sample taken for sequencing was T cells isolated from PBMCs. This sequence originates from a human donor in good health. The rearrangement links TRBV9 to TRBJ1-5; TRBD1 aligns across 7 bases. The CDR3 nucleotides read TGTGCCAGCAGCGAGCGAGGGACAGAGTATCAGCCCCAGCATTTT. Encoded protein: CASSERGTEYQPQHF.